This T cell receptor beta chain was identified in a study of T cells expressing NK-cell markers. About the research overall: Researchers got TCR beta repertoires out of sorted CD3+CD56+NKG2C+, CD3+CD56+NKG2C- and CD3+CD56-NKG2C+ T cells. Study conclusions and caveats: The share of CD8+ T cells held by dominant NKG2C+ clonotypes was roughly 1.0-8% in several donors. These clonotypes also led the CD3+CD56-NKG2C+ fraction in four donors.

A note on this clonotype: What it binds is not known.

As the method of synthesis, 5'RACE template switching with UMIs yielded TCR beta cDNA. TCRdb processed the 5' RACE reads again and assigns one entry to each CDR3 protein, with no DNA. The sample table includes 500,000 or so distinct CDR3 sequences. This CDR3 has 13 amino acids. Germline values: CDR1 DFQATT, CDR2 SNEGSKA (reference sequence). This TCR was sampled from a man between 18 and 35 years old in good health. Sequencing used blood T cells: a sorted CD56 or NKG2C T cell subset, CD4+ or CD8+ T cells, or bulk PBMC T cells (not recorded which). The V and J genes are TRBV20-1 and TRBJ1-2; lacking DNA, the TRBD1 call made by TCRdb goes unchecked. This CDR3 is CSARERTGNGYTF.